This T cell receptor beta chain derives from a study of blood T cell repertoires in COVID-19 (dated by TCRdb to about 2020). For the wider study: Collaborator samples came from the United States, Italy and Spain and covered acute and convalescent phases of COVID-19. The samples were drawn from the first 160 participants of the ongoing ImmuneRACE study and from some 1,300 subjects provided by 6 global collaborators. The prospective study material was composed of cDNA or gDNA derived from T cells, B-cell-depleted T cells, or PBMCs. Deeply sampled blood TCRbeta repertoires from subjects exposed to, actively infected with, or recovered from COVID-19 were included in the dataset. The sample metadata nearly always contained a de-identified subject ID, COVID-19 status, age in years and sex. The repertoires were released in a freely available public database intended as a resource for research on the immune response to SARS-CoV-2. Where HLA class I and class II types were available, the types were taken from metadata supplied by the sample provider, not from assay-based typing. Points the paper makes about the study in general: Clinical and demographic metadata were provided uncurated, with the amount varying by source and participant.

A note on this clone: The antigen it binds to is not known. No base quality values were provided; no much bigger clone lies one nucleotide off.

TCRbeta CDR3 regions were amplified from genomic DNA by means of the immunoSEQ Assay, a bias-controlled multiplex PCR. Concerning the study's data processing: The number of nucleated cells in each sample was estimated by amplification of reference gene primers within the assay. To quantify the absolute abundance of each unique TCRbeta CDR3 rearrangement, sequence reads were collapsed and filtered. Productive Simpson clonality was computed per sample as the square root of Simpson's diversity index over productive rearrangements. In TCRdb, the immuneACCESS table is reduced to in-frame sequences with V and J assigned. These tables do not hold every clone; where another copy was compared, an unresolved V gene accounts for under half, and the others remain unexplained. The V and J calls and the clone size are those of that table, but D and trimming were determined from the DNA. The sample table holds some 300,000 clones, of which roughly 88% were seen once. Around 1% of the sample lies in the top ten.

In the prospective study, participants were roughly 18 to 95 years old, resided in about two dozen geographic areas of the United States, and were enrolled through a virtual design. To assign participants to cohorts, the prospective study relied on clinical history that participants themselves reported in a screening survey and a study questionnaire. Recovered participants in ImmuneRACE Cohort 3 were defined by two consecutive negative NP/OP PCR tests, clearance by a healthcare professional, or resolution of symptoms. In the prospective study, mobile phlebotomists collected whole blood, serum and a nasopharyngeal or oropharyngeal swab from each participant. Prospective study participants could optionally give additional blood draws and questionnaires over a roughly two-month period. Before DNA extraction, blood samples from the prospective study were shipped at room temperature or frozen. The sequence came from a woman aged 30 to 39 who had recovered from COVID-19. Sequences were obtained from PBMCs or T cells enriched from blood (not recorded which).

The DNA sequence is given as TGTGCCAGCAGCTGGGGACAGGGGGTTTATGGCTACACCTTC. This is translated as CASSWGQGVYGYTF. The chain is made from TRBV11-3 and TRBJ1-2, with 11 bases matching TRBD1. Reading from cysteine to phenylalanine, the CDR3 counts 14 amino acids. Just CDR3 DNA is preserved here, 42 bases in frame from base 1. Via the germline V gene, CDR1 is SGHNT and CDR2 YENEEA. The germline V end is reduced by 4 bases and the J end by 5 bases; junction bases left unmatched: 3.